Reported below is one T cell receptor beta chain. What it binds is unknown. CDR1 is SGHRS and CDR2 is YFSETQ in the germline V gene. The CDR3 has 18 residues. Trimming pared 4 bases from V and 0 bases from J, leaving 19 bases between. This sample is drawn from a study of T cell responses to AZD1222 COVID-19 vaccine. Broader study findings: A mostly white British donor set with more females was recruited, and clonal diversity was possibly underestimated.

Assay: immunoSEQ multiplex PCR; the TCRdb copy retains only in-frame clones and omits some. Counted here are more than 110,000 clones, approximately 90% occurring once; the ten biggest clones make up roughly 3.1%. The TCR was taken from an adult in good health. This sequence joins TRBV5-1 and TRBJ2-2; D possibly corresponds to TRBD1 (6 bases). This sample comprised peripheral blood, obtained on day 0 of AZD1222 vaccination. The CDR3 coding sequence is TGCGCCAGCAGCCCCCGGACAGATATGGGGACGAACACCGGGGAGCTGTTTTTT. Amino acid sequence: CASSPRTDMGTNTGELFF.